Listed here are 32 T cell receptor beta chains from one sample, sequenced in a study of T cell changes during pregnancy in multiple sclerosis. Clones were read by immunoSEQ multiplex PCR, and TCRdb kept only the in-frame ones, dropping some. Here the sample spans about 43,000 clones, roughly 90% being singletons. The starting material was peripheral blood, obtained in the second trimester of pregnancy. The receptors were sampled from a female donor in good health, enrolled as a control in a pregnancy study.

The chain carries TRBV2 and TRBJ2-7; D perhaps matches TRBD2 (7 bases). CDR3 length: 13 residues. Germline assignment: CDR1 SNHLY and CDR2 FYNNEI. Trimming took 6 bases from V and 1 from J, leaving 10 bases between them. The DNA of the CDR3 is TGTGCCAGCAGCGAGGGGGGGTCCTACGAGCAGTACTTC. The encoded protein is CASSEGGSYEQYF.

The J gene is TRBJ2-1, the V gene TRBV5-1; 8 nucleotides agree with TRBD2. CDR1 and CDR2 (germline): SGHRS, YFSETQ. The CDR3 is made up of 16 amino acids. V trimming: 2 bases; J trimming: 3 bases; junction bases outside the gene matches: 7. CDR3 sequence: CASSFGAGAIYNEQFF. DNA of the CDR3: TGCGCCAGCAGCTTCGGAGCGGGGGCGATCTACAATGAGCAGTTCTTC.

J is TRBJ1-4 and V is TRBV5-4; 8 bases fit TRBD1. After removal of 1 base from V and 12 bases from J, the junction contained 5 bases not matched to a gene. Germline CDR1 reads SGHNT; CDR2 reads YYREEE (reference sequence). The CDR3 loop spans 13 amino acids. The CDR3 nucleotides read TGTGCCAGCAGCTTGCCACCAGGGGGCGAACTGTTTTTT. Amino acid sequence: CASSLPPGGELFF.

This clone was counted once. The DNA of the CDR3 is TGTGCCAGCAGCCGGGGACAGGGGGTAAACTATGGCTACACCTTC. Amino acids: CASSRGQGVNYGYTF. The rearrangement links TRBV7-9 to TRBJ1-2; 11 bases map to TRBD1. Trimming cost V 5 bases and J 2 bases; bases outside gene matches: 4. Germline assignment: CDR1 SEHNR and CDR2 FQNEAQ (reference sequence). This CDR3 spans 15 amino acids.

The chain carries TRBV11-3 and TRBJ2-2; a possible D gene is TRBD1 (6 bases). The V gene's germline CDR1 is SGHNT and CDR2 YENEEA. Trimming took off 5 bases at V and 6 bases at J, with 10 bases between the two ends. CDR3 size: 13 residues. CDR3 nucleotide sequence: TGTGCCAGCAGCCACAACAGGGCCGGGGAGCTGTTTTTT. As protein: CASSHNRAGELFF.

V and J are TRBV27 and TRBJ1-6, with 9 positions matching TRBD1. From germline, CDR1 is MNHEY and CDR2 SMNVEV (reference sequence). V trimming: 3 bases; J trimming: 6 bases; junction bases outside the gene matches: 3. The CDR3 runs 15 residues. CDR3 in DNA: TGTGCCAGCAGTTTTTGGGACAGGGTTAATTCACCCCTCCACTTT. It codes for CASSFWDRVNSPLHF.

This clone was seen a single time. The CDR3 loop reads CASSLETSGPWETQYF. The CDR3 region has the DNA TGTGCCAGCAGCTTAGAGACTAGCGGGCCGTGGGAGACCCAGTACTTC. This chain connects TRBV11-2 to TRBJ2-5, with 10 bases aligning to TRBD2. Germline lookup yields CDR1 SGHAT and CDR2 FQNNGV. J gave up 5 bases and V 0 bases, and 6 bases lay outside the gene matches. The CDR3 runs 16 residues.

This chain connects TRBV2 to TRBJ2-2; D not certain. V dropped 1 base and J dropped 9 bases, with 9 bases sitting between them. The CDR3 totals 13 residues. Germline CDR1 is SNHLY and CDR2 is FYNNEI. The CDR3 spells CASSEEEYRELFF. CDR3 in DNA: TGTGCCAGCAGTGAAGAGGAGTACCGGGAGCTGTTTTTT.

V usage is TRBV11-2 and J usage is TRBJ2-1, with TRBD2 matching 12 bases. CDR1 and CDR2 from the germline V gene are SGHAT and FQNNGV. The CDR3 length is 16 residues. The V gene end was trimmed by 5 bases and the J gene end by 4 bases; junction bases not matched to a gene: 6. CDR3 in DNA: TGTGCCAGCAGCATCGGACTAGCGGGACCTTACAATGAGCAGTTCTTC. This translates into CASSIGLAGPYNEQFF.

This chain joins TRBV25-1 and TRBJ1-5; TRBD1 matches at 8 bases. The CDR3 loop spans 14 amino acids. Looked up from germline, CDR1 is MGHDK and CDR2 is SYGVNS. V dropped 1 base and J dropped 7; count of bases not matched to a gene: 3. The DNA for the CDR3 is TGTGCCAGCAGTGAATCAGGACAGGGACAGCCCCAGCATTTT. Its protein product is CASSESGQGQPQHF. The full variable domain, completed using reference TRBV25-1 and TRBJ1-5, is EADIYQTPRYLVIGTGKKITLECSQTMGHDKMYWYQQDPGMELHLIHYSYGVNSTEKGDLSSESTVSRIRTEHFPLTLESARPSHTSQYLCASSESGQGQPQHFGDGTRLSIL.

This clone has just a few counts. The V and J genes are TRBV6-4 and TRBJ2-3, with 7 bases fitting TRBD1. V lost 3 bases and J lost 5; bases outside the gene matches: 5. This CDR3 has 14 residues. CDR1 MRHNA and CDR2 SNTAGT come from the germline V gene. For the CDR3, the DNA is TGTGCCAGCAGTGATGGGACAGAGGAAGATACGCAGTATTTT. This sequence encodes CASSDGTEEDTQYF.

This chain connects TRBV30 to TRBJ1-1; no definite D call. Trimming removed 2 bases at V and 0 bases at J, with 4 bases between. The germline gives CDR1 GTSNPN, CDR2 SVGIG (reference sequence). CDR3 size: 12 residues. CDR3 residues: CAWSQVNTEAFF. The CDR3 bases are TGTGCCTGGAGTCAGGTGAACACTGAAGCTTTCTTT.

V usage is TRBV7-2 and J usage is TRBJ1-1; possible D gene TRBD1, 6 bases. The germline V gene encodes CDR1 SGHTA and CDR2 FQGNSA. The V end lost 10 bases, the J end lost 11 bases, and 38 bases lay between the germline ends. The CDR3 has 18 residues. CDR3 sequence: CATPLKTREDSTSALAFF. In nucleotides, the CDR3 is TGTGCCACCCCCCTGAAAACGAGAGAGGACAGTACGAGCGCCCTGGCTTTCTTT. Supplemented by reference TRBV7-2 and TRBJ1-1, the full variable domain reads GAGVSQSPSNKVTEKGKDVELRCDPISGHTALYWYRQSLGQGLEFLIYFQGNSAPDKSGLPSDRFSAERTGGSVSTLTIQRTQQEDSAVYLCATPLKTREDSTSALAFFGQGTRLTVV.

J is TRBJ2-7 and V is TRBV12-5; 10 nucleotides line up with TRBD2. This CDR3 has 12 residues. Germline-derived CDR1 and CDR2 are LGHNT and FRNRAP. V lost 8 bases, J lost 6 bases, and 4 bases stayed unmatched. The CDR3 is CASTSGMAEQYF. For the CDR3, the DNA is TGTGCTAGTACTAGCGGGATGGCCGAGCAGTACTTC.

Here the CDR3 reads CASIFSRLEGELFF. The DNA of the CDR3 is TGTGCCAGCATTTTTTCCCGTCTGGAGGGGGAGCTGTTTTTT. V is TRBV6-1 and J is TRBJ2-2; D remains ambiguous. Germline V gives CDR1 MNHNS, CDR2 SASEGT. V dropped 7 bases and J dropped 8 bases, with 17 bases sitting between them. This CDR3 has 14 residues.

This clone was recorded only once. The chain carries TRBV9 and TRBJ1-1; the D is unclear. V shed 3 bases and J shed 4 bases, with 10 bases lying between them. The CDR3 is 13 amino acids. In germline, CDR1 is SGDLS, CDR2 YYNGEE. CDR3 bases: TGTGCCAGCAGCGCGATCGCGGGCACTGAAGCTTTCTTT. Translation: CASSAIAGTEAFF.

The sample holds one count of this clone. This sequence joins TRBV11-2 and TRBJ2-1; D gene uncertain. This CDR3 is built from 14 residues. Germline assignment: CDR1 SGHAT and CDR2 FQNNGV. Trimming removed 3 bases at V and 3 bases at J, with 9 bases between. CDR3 region: CASSLLQLYNEQFF. DNA of the CDR3: TGTGCCAGCAGCTTGCTTCAACTCTACAATGAGCAGTTCTTC.

The genes are TRBV27 and TRBJ1-4; 8 nucleotides align to TRBD1. This CDR3 region has 14 residues. CDR1 is MNHEY, CDR2 SMNVEV, per germline (reference sequence). V shed 6 bases and J 8 bases; nucleotides not matched to a gene: 8. Written as DNA, the CDR3 is TGTGCCAGCAGCAAACAGGGGGAGAGAGAAAAACTGTTTTTT. Translating it yields CASSKQGEREKLFF.

The chain combines TRBV29-1 with TRBJ2-1, with 9 nucleotides matching TRBD1. This CDR3 is 13 amino acids long. Trimming took 8 bases from V and 3 from J; bases not matched to a gene: 5. Per the germline V gene, CDR1 is SQVTM and CDR2 is ANQGSEA. The CDR3 loop is CSSWGQGYNEQFF. CDR3 in DNA: TGCAGCTCGTGGGGACAGGGCTACAATGAGCAGTTCTTC.

The rearrangement links TRBV6-5 to TRBJ2-7; 8 bases line up with TRBD2. Trimming at V came to 9 bases and at J to 0 bases, leaving 4 bases not matched to a gene. CDR3 length: 13 residues. The germline gives CDR1 MNHEY, CDR2 SVGAGI. The CDR3 reads CASRAGASYEQYF. In DNA form, the CDR3 reads TGTGCCAGTCGAGCGGGAGCCTCCTACGAGCAGTACTTC.

This rearrangement joins TRBV7-2 to TRBJ1-4; no definite D call. Germline V CDR1 and CDR2: SGHTA, FQGNSA. Trimming took 1 base from V and 4 from J, leaving 10 bases between them. The CDR3 runs 15 residues. The CDR3 reads CASSLVRERNEKLFF. In DNA form, the CDR3 reads TGTGCCAGCAGCTTAGTTCGGGAACGTAATGAAAAACTGTTTTTT.

The rearrangement uses TRBV5-1 and TRBJ2-2, with 7 bases fitting TRBD1. With V trimmed by 4 bases and J by 7 bases, 10 bases remained unmatched. Per the germline V gene, CDR1 is SGHRS and CDR2 is YFSETQ. CDR3 length: 15 amino acids. This CDR3 reads CASSVTGTEGGELFF. In DNA form, the CDR3 reads TGCGCCAGCAGCGTGACCGGGACAGAGGGCGGGGAGCTGTTTTTT.

The chain couples TRBV27 to TRBJ2-3; 11 bases align to TRBD2. V trimming: 3 bases; J trimming: 6 bases; junction bases outside the gene matches: 14. The CDR3 has 18 amino acids. Per the germline V gene, CDR1 is MNHEY and CDR2 is SMNVEV (reference sequence). This CDR3 is CASSLKGLAETGLDTQYF. CDR3 nucleotide sequence: TGTGCCAGCAGTTTGAAGGGACTAGCGGAGACGGGTCTGGATACGCAGTATTTT.

This sequence joins TRBV5-4 and TRBJ2-2; D perhaps matches TRBD1 (6 bases). CDR1 is SGHNT, CDR2 YYREEE, per germline (reference sequence). V dropped 4 bases and J dropped 4 bases, with 17 bases sitting between them. The CDR3 runs 16 residues. This CDR3 reads CASSPGTMRSTGELFF. DNA of the CDR3: TGTGCCAGCAGCCCAGGGACAATGAGGAGCACCGGGGAGCTGTTTTTT.

CDR3 in amino acids: CASSFGQGARYEQYF. CDR3 DNA: TGTGCCAGCAGCTTCGGACAGGGGGCACGATACGAGCAGTACTTC. J is TRBJ2-7 and V is TRBV11-3, with 11 nucleotides matching TRBD1. The trim removed 3 bases at V and 4 bases at J, leaving 5 bases unmatched. CDR1 is SGHNT and CDR2 is YENEEA in the germline V gene. This CDR3 has 15 amino acids.

The chain uses TRBV6-7 and TRBJ2-3, with 10 bases fitting TRBD1. TRBV6-7 is given ORF status, its function remaining uncertain. The CDR3 totals 15 residues. J was trimmed by 6 bases and V by 3 bases; bases with no gene match: 6. The CDR3 spells CASSYRDRGRDTQYF. The CDR3 DNA reads TGTGCCAGCAGTTATCGCGACAGGGGGCGCGATACGCAGTATTTT.

V gene TRBV6-5 combines with J gene TRBJ1-1; D gene ambiguous. Germline loops: CDR1 MNHEY, CDR2 SVGAGI. V gave up 2 bases and J gave up 13 bases, with 5 bases separating them. This CDR3 has 9 amino acids. The chain's CDR3 is CASSYASFF. The DNA of the CDR3 is TGTGCCAGCAGTTACGCCAGTTTCTTT.

The chain is built from TRBV5-1 and TRBJ2-1, with 10 bases identical to TRBD2. V shed 0 bases, J shed 9 bases, and the junction held 9 bases outside the gene matches. The CDR3 has 16 amino acids. Germline CDR1 is SGHRS and CDR2 is YFSETQ. The CDR3 spells CASSLAQVAGGPEQFF. The CDR3 bases are TGCGCCAGCAGCTTGGCCCAGGTAGCGGGAGGTCCTGAGCAGTTCTTC.

The V gene is TRBV7-2, the J gene TRBJ1-3, with no clear D. In germline, CDR1 is SGHTA, CDR2 FQGNSA. V was clipped by 7 bases and J by 0 bases, with 13 bases between them. The CDR3 extends over 15 amino acids. CDR3 in amino acids: CASNLGGSSGNTIYF. CDR3 sequence (DNA): TGTGCCAGCAATTTAGGCGGGAGCTCTGGAAACACCATATATTTT.

The V and J genes are TRBV7-2 and TRBJ1-2; 7 bases align to TRBD1. The trim removed 3 bases at V and 5 bases at J, leaving 0 bases unmatched. CDR1 and CDR2 from the germline V gene are SGHTA and FQGNSA. The CDR3 totals 12 residues. The CDR3: CASSLTGYGYTF. In nucleotides, the CDR3 is TGTGCCAGCAGCTTGACAGGGTATGGCTACACCTTC.

This clone is judged medium-sized (0.01 to 0.1%). The V and J genes are TRBV11-1 and TRBJ1-1; D is undetermined. Germline CDR1 SGHAT, CDR2 FQDESV (reference sequence). V was clipped by 5 bases and J by 8 bases, with 12 bases between them. This CDR3 contains 12 residues. The CDR3 reads CASSREGREAFF. In nucleotides, the CDR3 is TGTGCCAGCAGCCGAGAGGGCAGAGAAGCTTTCTTT.

V is TRBV6-4 and J is TRBJ2-2; D might be TRBD2 (5 bases). Germline V gene sequence: CDR1 MRHNA, CDR2 SNTAGT. V was cut by 9 bases and J by 5 bases, with 16 bases left in between. The CDR3 contains 14 residues. CDR3 DNA: TGTGCCAGTTCTTTGGGAGTACGAACCGGGGAGCTGTTTTTT. Protein sequence: CASSLGVRTGELFF.